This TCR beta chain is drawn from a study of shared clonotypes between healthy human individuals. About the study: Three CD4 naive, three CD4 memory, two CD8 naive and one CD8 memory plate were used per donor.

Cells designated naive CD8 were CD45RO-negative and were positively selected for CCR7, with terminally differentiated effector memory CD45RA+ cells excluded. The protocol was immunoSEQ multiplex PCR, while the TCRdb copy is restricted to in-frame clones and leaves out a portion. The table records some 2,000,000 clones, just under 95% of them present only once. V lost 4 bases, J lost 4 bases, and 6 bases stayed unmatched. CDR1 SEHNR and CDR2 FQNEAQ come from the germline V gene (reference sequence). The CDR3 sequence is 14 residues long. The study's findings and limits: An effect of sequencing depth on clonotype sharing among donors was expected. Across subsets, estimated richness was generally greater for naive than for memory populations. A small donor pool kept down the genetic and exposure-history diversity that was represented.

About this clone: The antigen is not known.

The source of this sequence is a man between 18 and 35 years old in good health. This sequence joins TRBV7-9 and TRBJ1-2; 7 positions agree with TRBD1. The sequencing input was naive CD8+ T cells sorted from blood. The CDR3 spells CASSYGTDFYGYTF. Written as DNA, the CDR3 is TGTGCCAGCAGCTACGGGACAGATTTCTATGGCTACACCTTC.